This TCR beta chain was profiled in a study of T cells after yellow fever vaccination. Study as a whole: Libraries from low-cell-number fractions were prepared with the SMART-Seq v4 Ultra Low Input RNA kit. General observations from the study: Among primary-vaccination clones, most reappeared after the booster, at around 97% for CD4 and 85% to 90% for CD8.

Remarks on this clonotype: Its matching antigen is unknown.

The V end lost 6 bases, the J end lost 4 bases, and 10 bases lay between the germline ends. The CDR3 length is 13 residues. By 5'RACE template switching, TCR cDNA was produced, with a universal primer site and UMIs added in the process. A single record per CDR3 protein comes from TCRdb applying MiXCR to the 5' RACE reads. The sample holds around 590,000 distinct CDR3 sequences, approximately 13% seen once. The origin of this receptor is a man aged 25-40 years who received the YFV17D yellow fever vaccine. The J gene is TRBJ2-1, the V gene TRBV12-3 or TRBV12-4, with D perhaps matching TRBD2 (6 bases). The sample was PBMCs, taken on the day of the yellow fever booster vaccination. CDR3 bases: TGTGCCAGCAGACGCGGGGTGTACAATGAGCAGTTCTTC. Protein: CASRRGVYNEQFF.